A selection of T cell receptor beta chains follows, all from one sample in a study of blood T cell repertoires in COVID-19. The data were produced by immunoSEQ multiplex PCR, yet TCRdb's version contains in-frame clones alone and is incomplete. Of 150,000 to 200,000 clones detected, approximately 80% appear once; the ten largest clones hold roughly a sixth. Sequencing was performed on PBMCs or T cells enriched from blood (not recorded which). These receptors came from a woman aged 50 to 60 who had recovered from COVID-19. CDR3s include the opening cysteine and the closing phenylalanine or tryptophan. The order of the fields is D gene, J gene, V gene, clone size, CDR3 DNA, CDR3 protein. A D gene is named only where the DNA matches it firmly. Clone size, where shown, is once, few, many, or a class for clones that have expanded.

>-|TRBJ1-1|TRBV10-3|-
TGTGCCATCAGGGAACAGGAACGAACTGAAGCTTTCTTT
CAIREQERTEAFF
>TRBD1|TRBJ2-7|TRBV28|-
TGTGCCAGCAGTTTAGGGTCAGGGGGTGGCAACGAGCAGTACTTC
CASSLGSGGGNEQYF
>-|TRBJ1-3|TRBV7-6|-
TGTGCCAGCAGCTTAGCGGCCAGCTCTGGAAACACCATATATTTT
CASSLAASSGNTIYF
>-|TRBJ2-5|TRBV7-9|once
TGTGCCAGCAGCTTAATTCGTCTAGCCGGGGAGACCCAGTACTTC
CASSLIRLAGETQYF
>TRBD1|TRBJ1-2|TRBV30|few
TGTGCCTGGACTAGGGGGCATGGCTACACCTTC
CAWTRGHGYTF
>TRBD1|TRBJ2-3|TRBV5-1|-
TGCGCCAGCAGCTTCGGACAGGGGGCAGATACGCAGTATTTT
CASSFGQGADTQYF
>-|TRBJ1-1|TRBV5-4|-
TGTGCCAGCAGCAGGGAGCCAGGGAACACTGAAGCTTTCTTT
CASSREPGNTEAFF
>TRBD2|TRBJ2-7|TRBV23-1|-
TGCGCCAGCAGTCAATCTTTAACCCGGCGGGAGTTGGGTTACGAGCAGTACTTC
CASSQSLTRRELGYEQYF
>TRBD1|TRBJ2-5|TRBV4-1|-
TGCGCCAGCAGCCAGGGACAGGGGGCCGTACTAAAAGAGACCCAGTACTTC
CASSQGQGAVLKETQYF
>-|TRBJ1-3|TRBV4-2|many
TGTGCCAGCAGCCCAGACAGCGCCCATTTCTCTGGAAACACCATATATTTT
CASSPDSAHFSGNTIYF
>-|TRBJ2-1|TRBV19|-
TGTGCCAGTAGGGGCGGGGTTGAGCAGTTCTTC
CASRGGVEQFF
>-|TRBJ2-1|TRBV27|-
TGTGCCAGCAGTTCACGGACTACGCCCCACAATGAGCAGTTCTTC
CASSSRTTPHNEQFF
>TRBD1|TRBJ1-6|TRBV3-1/TRBV3-2|-
TGTGCCAGCAGCCAAGCGGACAGGAATTCACCCCTCCACTTT
CASSQADRNSPLHF
>-|TRBJ1-5|TRBV18|few
TGTGCCAGCTCACCTGACCCGACAGCCTCATATAGCAATCAGCCCCAGCATTTT
CASSPDPTASYSNQPQHF
>TRBD1|TRBJ2-7|TRBV27|-
TGTGCCAGCACCCTAAGTGGGACAGGGGCCGCCTACGAGCAGTACTTC
CASTLSGTGAAYEQYF
>-|TRBJ2-2|TRBV11-2|-
TGTGCCAGCAGCTCCCGAGCATTATATGCCGGGGAGCTGTTTTTT
CASSSRALYAGELFF
>-|TRBJ2-2|TRBV5-1|-
TGCGCCAGCAGGCCCGATCTAGAGGTTATAGTCGGGGAGCTGTTTTTT
CASRPDLEVIVGELFF
>TRBD2|TRBJ2-3|TRBV6-1|-
TGTGCCAGCAGTGGTCTAGCGGGAGGGGCCGGGGATACGCAGTATTTT
CASSGLAGGAGDTQYF
>TRBD1|TRBJ2-3|TRBV5-5|-
TGTGCCAGCAGCTTAGGACAGGGAGGAAGCACAGATACGCAGTATTTT
CASSLGQGGSTDTQYF
>TRBD1|TRBJ2-1|TRBV2|-
TGTGCCAGCAGTCTCGGACAGGGGTCCTACAATGAGCAGTTCTTC
CASSLGQGSYNEQFF
>-|TRBJ1-5|TRBV6-2/TRBV6-3|-
TGTGCCAGCAGTTACCCCTTGAGGGGCCCGGAGGGCCTCAATCAGCCCCAGCATTTT
CASSYPLRGPEGLNQPQHF
>TRBD1|TRBJ1-2|TRBV15|-
TGTGCCACCTATTCCTCGGGACAGCTCTATGGCTACACCTTC
CATYSSGQLYGYTF
>TRBD2|TRBJ2-1|TRBV7-2|-
TGTGCCAGCAGCCCCCGAGGGACAGCGGGAGGCCTATACAATGAGCAGTTCTTC
CASSPRGTAGGLYNEQFF
>-|TRBJ2-1|TRBV4-3|-
TGCGCCAGCAGCCAAGATGGGCCCGTGGGTGAGCAGTTCTTC
CASSQDGPVGEQFF
>-|TRBJ2-2|TRBV27|-
TGTGCCAGCAGTTTATCCGGGACACCCATCCCCGGGGAGCTGTTTTTT
CASSLSGTPIPGELFF
>TRBD1|TRBJ2-3|TRBV10-3|once
TGTGCCATCAAGGGACAGGCTAGCACAGATACGCAGTATTTT
CAIKGQASTDTQYF
>-|TRBJ2-6|TRBV28|-
TGTGCCAGCAGCACGGGTGGCAACGTCCTGACTTTC
CASSTGGNVLTF
>-|TRBJ2-2|TRBV27|-
TGTGCCAGCCGCGACAGCCCGAACACCGGGGAGCTGTTTTTT
CASRDSPNTGELFF
>-|TRBJ2-1|TRBV5-1|-
TGCGCCAGCAGCGTTCTAGGGGATGAGCAGTTCTTC
CASSVLGDEQFF
>TRBD2|TRBJ2-5|TRBV2|-
TGTGCCAGCGCACTAGCGGGCCCCCAAGAGACCCAGTACTTC
CASALAGPQETQYF
>-|TRBJ1-2|TRBV28|-
TGTGCCAGCAGCTCACGTACAGGACTTATAGGAGGGTTTGCCTATGGCTACACCTTC
CASSSRTGLIGGFAYGYTF
>-|TRBJ2-1|TRBV24-1|once
TGTGCCACCAGTGATTTGCAATACAATGAGCAGTTCTTC
CATSDLQYNEQFF
>TRBD2|TRBJ2-3|TRBV29-1|-
TGCAGCGTTGAATATCGGGAGGGCACAGATACGCAGTATTTT
CSVEYREGTDTQYF
>TRBD1|TRBJ2-1|TRBV10-2|-
TGCGCCAGCACCGAGGGACAGGGTAATTACAATGAGCAGTTCTTC
CASTEGQGNYNEQFF
>TRBD1|TRBJ1-6|TRBV5-1|-
TGCGCCAGCAGCTCAGCGACAGGGGGAAATTCACCCCTCCACTTT
CASSSATGGNSPLHF
>-|TRBJ2-1|TRBV6-5|-
TGTGCCAGCAGCCTGACTAGGGCCTATGAGCAGTTCTTC
CASSLTRAYEQFF
>TRBD2|TRBJ2-1|TRBV9|-
TGTGCCAGCAGCGTAGGGCCGGGAGGGCCTATTGAGCAGTTCTTC
CASSVGPGGPIEQFF
>TRBD1|TRBJ2-2|TRBV2|-
TGTGCCAGCAGTGCAACAGGGACAGCCGGGGAGCTGTTTTTT
CASSATGTAGELFF
>TRBD1|TRBJ2-1|TRBV6-6|few
TGTGCCAGCAGCCCACAGGGGATTGAGCAGTTCTTC
CASSPQGIEQFF
>-|TRBJ1-4|TRBV2|-
TGTGCCAGCAGGTACAGGAGAACTAATGAAAAACTGTTTTTT
CASRYRRTNEKLFF
>TRBD2|TRBJ2-2|TRBV10-3|-
TGTGCCACAGCGGGACGCGCGAACACCGGGGAGCTGTTTTTT
CATAGRANTGELFF
>TRBD1|TRBJ2-7|TRBV5-4|-
TGTGCCAGCACTCGACAGGGGAGCTCCTACGAGCAGTACTTC
CASTRQGSSYEQYF
>TRBD1|TRBJ2-7|TRBV7-6|-
TGTGCCAGCAGCTTGGATTCCGGGACAGCTAACTACGAGCAGTACTTC
CASSLDSGTANYEQYF
>-|TRBJ2-1|TRBV28|-
TGTGCCAGCATACTGAGACAGAACAATGAGCAGTTCTTC
CASILRQNNEQFF
>-|TRBJ1-2|TRBV28|-
TGTGCCAGCAGTTTATTAAGGTCAGGGGAGGGCTATGGCTACACCTTC
CASSLLRSGEGYGYTF
>-|TRBJ1-3|TRBV28|-
TGTGCCAGCAGTCCGACAGACTCTGGAAACACCATATATTTT
CASSPTDSGNTIYF
>TRBD1|TRBJ1-4|TRBV6-5|-
TGTGCCAGCCACACCGGGACAGGCGGAAAACTGTTTTTT
CASHTGTGGKLFF
>TRBD2|TRBJ2-7|TRBV18|once
TGTGCCAGCTCACCACGTACTAGCGGGAGGGAGGACGAGCAGTACTTC
CASSPRTSGREDEQYF
>-|TRBJ1-1|TRBV3-1/TRBV3-2|-
TGTGCCAGCAGCCAAGCGCGGCAGACCACTGAAGCTTTCTTT
CASSQARQTTEAFF
>TRBD1|TRBJ1-2|TRBV28|few
TGTGCCAGCAGTGTGGACAGGGTCTATGGCTACACCTTC
CASSVDRVYGYTF
>TRBD1|TRBJ2-3|TRBV27|-
TGTGCCAGCAGTCACAGGGGGCAGAGCACAGATACGCAGTATTTT
CASSHRGQSTDTQYF
>-|TRBJ1-2|TRBV18|-
TGTGCCAGCTCACCCACACTAGACAACTATGGCTACACCTTC
CASSPTLDNYGYTF